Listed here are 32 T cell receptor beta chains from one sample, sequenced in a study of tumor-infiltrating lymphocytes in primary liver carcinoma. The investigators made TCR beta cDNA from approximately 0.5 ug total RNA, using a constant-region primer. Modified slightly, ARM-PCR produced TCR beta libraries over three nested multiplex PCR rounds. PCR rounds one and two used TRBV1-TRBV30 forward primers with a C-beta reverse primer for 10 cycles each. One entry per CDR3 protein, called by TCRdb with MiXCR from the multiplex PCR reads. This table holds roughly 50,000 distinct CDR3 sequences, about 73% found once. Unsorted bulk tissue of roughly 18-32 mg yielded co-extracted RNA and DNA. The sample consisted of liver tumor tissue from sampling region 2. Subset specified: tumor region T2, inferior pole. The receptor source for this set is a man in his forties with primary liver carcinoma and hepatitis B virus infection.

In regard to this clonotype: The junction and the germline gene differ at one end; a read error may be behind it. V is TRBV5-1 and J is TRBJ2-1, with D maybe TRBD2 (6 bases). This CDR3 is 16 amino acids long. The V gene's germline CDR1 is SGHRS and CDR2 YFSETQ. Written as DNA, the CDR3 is TGCGCCAGCAGCCTGCGTACTAGCAGGTCCTTCAATGAGCAGTTCTTC. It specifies CASSLRTSRSFNEQFF.

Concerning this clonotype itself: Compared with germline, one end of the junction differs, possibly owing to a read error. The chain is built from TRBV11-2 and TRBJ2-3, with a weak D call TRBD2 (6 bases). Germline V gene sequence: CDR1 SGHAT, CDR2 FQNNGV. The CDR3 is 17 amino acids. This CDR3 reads CASGLVGAGSGEDTQYF. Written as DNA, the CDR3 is TGCGCCAGCGGTTTAGTCGGCGCGGGGTCGGGTGAAGATACGCAGTATTTT.

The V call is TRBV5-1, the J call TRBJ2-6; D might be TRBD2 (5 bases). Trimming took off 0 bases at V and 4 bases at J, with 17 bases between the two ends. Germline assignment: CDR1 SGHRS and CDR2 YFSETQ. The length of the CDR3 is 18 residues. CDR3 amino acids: CASSLEVGSVGGANVLTF. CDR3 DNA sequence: TGCGCCAGCAGCTTGGAGGTAGGGAGCGTAGGAGGGGCCAACGTCCTGACTTTC.

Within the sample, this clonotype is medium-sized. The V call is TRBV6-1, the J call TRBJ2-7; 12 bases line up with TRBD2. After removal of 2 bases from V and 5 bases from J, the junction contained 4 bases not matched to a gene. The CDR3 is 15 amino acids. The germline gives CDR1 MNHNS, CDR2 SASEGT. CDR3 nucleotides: TGTGCCAGCAGTGAATGGACTAGCGGGAACGACGAGCAGTACTTC. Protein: CASSEWTSGNDEQYF.

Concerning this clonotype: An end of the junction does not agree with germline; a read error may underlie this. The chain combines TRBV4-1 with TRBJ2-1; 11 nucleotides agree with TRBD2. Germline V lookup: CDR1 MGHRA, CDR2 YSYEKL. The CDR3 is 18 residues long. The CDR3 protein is CASTQKIRALAGGNEQFF. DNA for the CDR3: TGCGCCAGCACCCAAAAGATTCGGGCGCTAGCGGGAGGCAATGAGCAGTTCTTC.

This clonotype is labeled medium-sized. The chain's CDR3 is CASSQDIVPSLNNEQFF. The CDR3, as DNA: TGTGCCAGCAGCCAAGATATTGTCCCCTCCCTAAACAATGAGCAGTTCTTC. This chain uses TRBV4-2 with TRBJ2-1; D call uncertain. Trimming pared 0 bases from V and 5 bases from J, leaving 17 bases between. Looked up from germline, CDR1 is LGHNA and CDR2 is YNFKEQ. The CDR3 spans 17 residues.

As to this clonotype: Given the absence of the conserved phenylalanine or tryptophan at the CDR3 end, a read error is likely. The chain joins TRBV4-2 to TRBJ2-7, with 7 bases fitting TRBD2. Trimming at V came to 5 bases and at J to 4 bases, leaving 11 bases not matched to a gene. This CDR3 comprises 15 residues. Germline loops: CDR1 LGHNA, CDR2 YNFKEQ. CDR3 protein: CASSVQRDGGYEQYL. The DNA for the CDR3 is TGTGCCAGCAGCGTCCAGCGGGACGGGGGATACGAGCAGTACCTC.

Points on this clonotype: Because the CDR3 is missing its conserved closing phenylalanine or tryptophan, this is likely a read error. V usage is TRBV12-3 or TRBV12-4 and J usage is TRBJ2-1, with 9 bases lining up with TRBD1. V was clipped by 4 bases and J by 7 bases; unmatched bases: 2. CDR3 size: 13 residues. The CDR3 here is CASSSTGGNEQFI. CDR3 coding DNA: TGTGCCAGCAGTTCGACAGGGGGTAATGAGCAGTTCATC.

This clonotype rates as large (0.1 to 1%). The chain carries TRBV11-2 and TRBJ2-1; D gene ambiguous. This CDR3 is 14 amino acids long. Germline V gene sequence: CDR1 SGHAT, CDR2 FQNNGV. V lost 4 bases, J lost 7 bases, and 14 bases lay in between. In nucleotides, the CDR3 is TGTGCCAGCAGCTCCGCTGCAGGCGGTAATGAGCAGTTCTTC. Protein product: CASSSAAGGNEQFF. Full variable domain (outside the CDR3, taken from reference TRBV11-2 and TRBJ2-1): EAGVAQSPRYKIIEKRQSVAFWCNPISGHATLYWYQQILGQGPKLLIQFQNNGVVDDSQLPKDRFSAERLKGVDSTLKIQPAKLEDSAVYLCASSSAAGGNEQFFGPGTRLTVL.

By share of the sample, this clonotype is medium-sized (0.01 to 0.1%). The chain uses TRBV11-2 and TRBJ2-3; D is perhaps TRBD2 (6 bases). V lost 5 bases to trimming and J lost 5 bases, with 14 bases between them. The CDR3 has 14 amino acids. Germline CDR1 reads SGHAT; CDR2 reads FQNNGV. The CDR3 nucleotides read TGTGCCAGCAGCCTGGGACCCGGGGGAGATACGCAGTATTTT. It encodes CASSLGPGGDTQYF.

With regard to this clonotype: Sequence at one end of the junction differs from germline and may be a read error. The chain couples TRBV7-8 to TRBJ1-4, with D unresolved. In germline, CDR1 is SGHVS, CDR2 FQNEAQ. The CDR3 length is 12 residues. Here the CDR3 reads CASRPDAEKLLF. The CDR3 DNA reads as TGTGCCAGCAGGCCTGACGCTGAAAAACTGTTGTTT. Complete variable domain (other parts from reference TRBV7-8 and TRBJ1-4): GAGVSQSPRYKVAKRGQDVALRCDPISGHVSLFWYQQALGQGPEFLTYFQNEAQLDKSGLPSDRFFAERPEGSVSTLKIQRTQQEDSAVYLCASRPDAEKLLFGSGTQLSVL.

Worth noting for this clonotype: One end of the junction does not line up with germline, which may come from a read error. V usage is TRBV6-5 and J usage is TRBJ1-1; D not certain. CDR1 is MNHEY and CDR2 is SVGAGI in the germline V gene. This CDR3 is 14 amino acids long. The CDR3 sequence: CACSYCGVNTEAFF. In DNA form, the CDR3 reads TGTGCCTGCAGTTACTGCGGGGTGAACACTGAAGCTTTCTTT.

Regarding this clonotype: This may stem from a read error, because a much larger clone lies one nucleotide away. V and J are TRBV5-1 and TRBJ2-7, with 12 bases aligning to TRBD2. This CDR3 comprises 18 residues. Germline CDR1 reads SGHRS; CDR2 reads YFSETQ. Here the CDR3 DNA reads TGCGCCAGCAGCCAAAGGACTAGCGGGGCTTTCCCTTCCTACGAGCACTACTTC. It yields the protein CASSQRTSGAFPSYEHYF. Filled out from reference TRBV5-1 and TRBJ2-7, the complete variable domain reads KAGVTQTPRYLIKTRGQQVTLSCSPISGHRSVSWYQQTPGQGLQFLFEYFSETQRNKGNFPGRFSGRQFSNSRSEMNVSTLELGDSALYLCASSQRTSGAFPSYEHYFGPGTRLTVT.

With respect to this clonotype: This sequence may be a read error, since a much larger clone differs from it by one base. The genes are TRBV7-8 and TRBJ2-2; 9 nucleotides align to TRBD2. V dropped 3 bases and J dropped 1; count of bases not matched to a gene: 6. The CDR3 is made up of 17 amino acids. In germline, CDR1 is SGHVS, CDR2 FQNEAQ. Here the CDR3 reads CASSFAATSGNTGELFF. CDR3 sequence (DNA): TGTGCCAGCAGCTTTGCCGCGACTAGCGGGAACACCGGGGAGCTGTTTTTT.

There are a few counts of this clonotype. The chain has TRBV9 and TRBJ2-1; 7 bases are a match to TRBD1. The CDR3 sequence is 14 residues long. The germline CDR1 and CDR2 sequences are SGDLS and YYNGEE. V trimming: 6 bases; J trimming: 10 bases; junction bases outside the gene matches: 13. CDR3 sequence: CASTLQRDSGEQFF. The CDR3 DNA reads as TGTGCCAGCACCCTTCAGAGGGACAGTGGGGAGCAGTTCTTC.

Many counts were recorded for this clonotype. The CDR3: CASSFMGLGYTF. DNA for the CDR3: TGTGCCAGCAGTTTTATGGGGCTTGGTTACACCTTC. V usage is TRBV28 and J usage is TRBJ1-2, with D possibly matching TRBD1 (5 bases). Trimming stripped 3 bases from V and 11 bases from J, with 13 bases between. This CDR3 has 12 residues. The germline gives CDR1 MDHEN, CDR2 SYDVKM.

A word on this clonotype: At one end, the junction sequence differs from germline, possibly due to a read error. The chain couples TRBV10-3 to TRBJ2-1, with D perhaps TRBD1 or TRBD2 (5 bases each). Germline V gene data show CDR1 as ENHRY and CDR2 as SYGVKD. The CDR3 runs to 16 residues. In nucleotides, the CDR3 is TGTGCCACCAGTGAGGGCATGGACAATTCCTACAATGAGCGGTTCTTC. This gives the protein CATSEGMDNSYNERFF.

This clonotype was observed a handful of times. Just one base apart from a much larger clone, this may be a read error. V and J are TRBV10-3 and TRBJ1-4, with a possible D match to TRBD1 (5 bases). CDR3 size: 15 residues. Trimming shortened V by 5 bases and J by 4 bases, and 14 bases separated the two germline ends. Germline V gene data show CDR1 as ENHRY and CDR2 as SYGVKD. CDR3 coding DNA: TGTGCCATCAGTCCCGGGATAGGGGATAATGAAAAACTGTTTTTT. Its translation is CAISPGIGDNEKLFF.

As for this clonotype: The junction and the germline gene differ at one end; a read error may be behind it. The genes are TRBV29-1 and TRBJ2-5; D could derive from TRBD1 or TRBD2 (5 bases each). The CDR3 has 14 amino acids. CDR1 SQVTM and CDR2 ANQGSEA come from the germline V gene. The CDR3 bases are TGTAGCATCAGGGTCGAGGGGTTCCAAGAGACCCAGTACTTC. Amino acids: CSIRVEGFQETQYF.

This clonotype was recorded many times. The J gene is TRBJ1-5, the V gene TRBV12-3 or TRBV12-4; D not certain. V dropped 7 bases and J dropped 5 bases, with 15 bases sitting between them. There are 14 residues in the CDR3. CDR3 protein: CASTPFRIDQPQHF. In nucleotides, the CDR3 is TGTGCCAGCACCCCCTTCCGGATTGATCAGCCCCAGCATTTT.

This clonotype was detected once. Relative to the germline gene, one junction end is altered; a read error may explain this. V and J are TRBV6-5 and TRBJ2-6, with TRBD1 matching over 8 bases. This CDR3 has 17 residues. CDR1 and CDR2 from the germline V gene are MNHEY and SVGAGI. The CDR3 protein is CVSRLGQGSYGANVLTF. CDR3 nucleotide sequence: TGTGTCAGCAGATTAGGACAGGGATCCTATGGGGCCAACGTCCTGACTTTC.

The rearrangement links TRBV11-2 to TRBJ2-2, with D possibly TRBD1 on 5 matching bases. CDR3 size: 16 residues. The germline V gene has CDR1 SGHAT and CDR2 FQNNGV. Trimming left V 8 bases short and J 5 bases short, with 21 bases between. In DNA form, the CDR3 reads TGTGCCAGCTTAGTTCGGACGTACCCAGGGACCGGGGAGCTGTTTTTT. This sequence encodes CASLVRTYPGTGELFF. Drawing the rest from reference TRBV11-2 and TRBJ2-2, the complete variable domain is EAGVAQSPRYKIIEKRQSVAFWCNPISGHATLYWYQQILGQGPKLLIQFQNNGVVDDSQLPKDRFSAERLKGVDSTLKIQPAKLEDSAVYLCASLVRTYPGTGELFFGEGSRLTVL.

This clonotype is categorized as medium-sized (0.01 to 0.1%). The CDR3 region has the DNA TGTGCCAGCAGTGAACGGCATACGCAGTATTTT. This gives the protein CASSERHTQYF. This sequence joins TRBV6-1 and TRBJ2-3; D call uncertain. The CDR3 has 11 residues. Trimming took off 2 bases at V and 7 bases at J, with 4 bases between the two ends. Germline values: CDR1 MNHNS, CDR2 SASEGT.

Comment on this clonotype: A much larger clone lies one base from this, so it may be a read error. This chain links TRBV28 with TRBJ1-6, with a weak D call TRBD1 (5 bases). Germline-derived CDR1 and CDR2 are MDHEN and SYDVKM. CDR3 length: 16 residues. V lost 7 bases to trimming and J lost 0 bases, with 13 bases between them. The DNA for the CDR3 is TGTGCCAGCAAACCAGGAGGGACCTCCTATAATTCACCCCTCCACTTT. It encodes CASKPGGTSYNSPLHF.

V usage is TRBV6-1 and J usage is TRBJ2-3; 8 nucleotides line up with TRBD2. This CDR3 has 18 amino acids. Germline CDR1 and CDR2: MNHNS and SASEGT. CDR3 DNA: TGTGTGAACAGTGAACCAGCTAGCGGGCCGTATAGCACAGATACGCAGTATTTT. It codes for CVNSEPASGPYSTDTQYF.

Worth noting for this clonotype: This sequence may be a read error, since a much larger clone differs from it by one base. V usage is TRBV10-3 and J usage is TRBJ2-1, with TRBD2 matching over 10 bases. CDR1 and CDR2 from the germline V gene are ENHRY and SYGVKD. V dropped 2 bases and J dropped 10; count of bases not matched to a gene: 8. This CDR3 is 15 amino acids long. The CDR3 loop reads CAISEGVAGGKEQFF. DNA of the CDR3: TGTGCCATCAGTGAGGGGGTAGCGGGAGGAAAAGAGCAGTTCTTC.

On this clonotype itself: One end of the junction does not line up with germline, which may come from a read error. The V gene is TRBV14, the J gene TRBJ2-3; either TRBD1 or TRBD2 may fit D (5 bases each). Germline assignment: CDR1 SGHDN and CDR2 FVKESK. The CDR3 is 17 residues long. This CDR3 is CVSSHNPGTTNTDTQYF. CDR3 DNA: TGTGTCAGCAGCCATAATCCCGGGACCACTAACACAGACACGCAGTATTTT.

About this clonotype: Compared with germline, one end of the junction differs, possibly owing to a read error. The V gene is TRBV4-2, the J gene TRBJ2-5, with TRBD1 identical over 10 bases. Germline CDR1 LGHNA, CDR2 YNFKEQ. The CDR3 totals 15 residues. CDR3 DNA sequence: TGTGCCAGCAGCCAAGAGCAGGGGACAGGGGAGACCCAATACTTC. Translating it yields CASSQEQGTGETQYF.

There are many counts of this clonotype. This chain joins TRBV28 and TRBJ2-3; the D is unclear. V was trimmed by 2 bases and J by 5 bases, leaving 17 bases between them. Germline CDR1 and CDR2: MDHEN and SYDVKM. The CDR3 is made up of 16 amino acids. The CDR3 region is CASSLAPFSQRDTQYF. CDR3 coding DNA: TGTGCCAGCAGTTTAGCCCCGTTTTCTCAGCGAGATACGCAGTATTTT.

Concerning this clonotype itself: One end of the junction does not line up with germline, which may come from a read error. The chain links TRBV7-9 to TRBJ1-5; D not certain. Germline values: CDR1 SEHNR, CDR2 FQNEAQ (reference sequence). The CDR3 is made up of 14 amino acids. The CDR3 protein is CASSLMGPNQPRHF. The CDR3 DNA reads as TGTGCCAGCAGCTTAATGGGCCCTAATCAGCCCCGGCATTTT.

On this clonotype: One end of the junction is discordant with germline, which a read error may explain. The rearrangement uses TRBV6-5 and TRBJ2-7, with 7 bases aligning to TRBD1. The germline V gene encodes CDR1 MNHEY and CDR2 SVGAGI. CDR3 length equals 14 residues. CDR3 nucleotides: TGTGCCAGCTACCCGGTACAGGGGCACTACGAGCACTACTTC. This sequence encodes CASYPVQGHYEHYF.

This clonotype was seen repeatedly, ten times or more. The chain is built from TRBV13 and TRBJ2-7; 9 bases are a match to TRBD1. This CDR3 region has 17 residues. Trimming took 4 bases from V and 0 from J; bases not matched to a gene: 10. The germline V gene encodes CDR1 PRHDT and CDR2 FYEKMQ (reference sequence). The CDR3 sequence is CASSSPTGGQGSYEQYF. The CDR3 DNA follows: TGTGCCAGCAGCTCGCCTACAGGGGGCCAAGGCTCCTACGAGCAGTACTTC.